This T cell receptor (beta chain) was documented in a study of shared clonotypes between healthy human individuals. Study as a whole: CD4 naive and CD4 memory each took three plates per donor, while CD8 naive took two and CD8 memory one.

With regard to this clone: Its antigen remains unknown. The sample holds other DNA sequences that translate to the same CDR3.

The CDR3 spans 16 residues. Germline-derived CDR1 and CDR2 are SGHDT and YYEEEE. Trimming removed 2 bases at V and 0 bases at J, with 12 bases between. The naive CD8 fraction comprised CD45RO-negative cells positively selected for CCR7 and excluded terminally differentiated effector memory CD45RA+ cells. Study conclusions and caveats: Only blood samples were collected, and tissue repertoires likely differ. Estimated clonotype richness was generally higher in naive than memory subsets.

The authors ran the assay at deep level. The method was immunoSEQ multiplex PCR; TCRdb's version includes in-frame clones alone and lacks a portion of them. The sample lists hundreds of thousands of clones, about 96% occurring once. The receptor was derived from a woman in her 30s in good health. The chain joins TRBV5-6 to TRBJ2-1, with a tentative D call TRBD1 (5 bases). The sample taken for sequencing was naive CD8+ T cells sorted from blood. The CDR3 region is CASSLTRDSSYNEQFF. In nucleotides, the CDR3 is TGTGCCAGCAGCTTAACCAGGGATAGCTCCTACAATGAGCAGTTCTTC.